This is a list of T cell receptor beta chains from one sample in a study of cytomegalovirus exposure and HLA in healthy donors. Repertoires were generated with immunoSEQ multiplex PCR, while TCRdb's copy carries only in-frame clones and drops some. The sample gives around 100,000 clones, over 75% of which show up once; 5.4% is in the top ten. Sequences were obtained from PBMCs. These receptors all stem from a young woman in good health and CMV-seropositive. Each CDR3 is given with its conserved first and last residue. A D gene is named only where the DNA matches it firmly. Size tells how often a clone was seen (once, few, many) or the class of an expanded clone, and some rows leave it out.

TRBV27,NA,NA,TRBJ1-2,TGTGCCAGCAGTTTATCTATGGGGGCGGGCCATGGCTACACCTTC,CASSLSMGAGHGYTF
TRBV5-1,NA,NA,TRBJ1-6,TGCGCCAGCAGCGGAGGGAGTAGGGCTTCACCCCTCCACTTT,CASSGGSRASPLHF
TRBV25-1,NA,NA,TRBJ1-1,TGTGCCACCCAGGCCCCGGGGCAGGGGATGTACACTGAAGCTTTCTTT,CATQAPGQGMYTEAFF
TRBV7-9,TRBD1,NA,TRBJ2-3,TGTTCCAGCAGCTTTGGGGACAGGGGTATTACAGATACGCAGTATTTT,CSSSFGDRGITDTQYF
TRBV19,NA,NA,TRBJ2-3,TGTGCCAGTAGTATAGGGGCAGGTATAGATACGCAGTATTTT,CASSIGAGIDTQYF
TRBV5-4,TRBD2,NA,TRBJ2-3,TGTGCCAGCAGCTTGTCGGCGGGGGGGCGGACAGATACGCAGTATTTT,CASSLSAGGRTDTQYF
TRBV19,NA,NA,TRBJ2-1,TGTGCCAGTAGTATCAAGCGGGGGACAGTGACCTACAATGAGCAGTTCTTC,CASSIKRGTVTYNEQFF
TRBV6-1,NA,NA,TRBJ2-2,TGTGCCAGCAGCCCCACAGGGATGAACACCGGGGAGCTGTTTTTT,CASSPTGMNTGELFF
TRBV9,NA,NA,TRBJ1-3,TGTGCCAGCAGCCCGGGGGACTCTGGAAACACCATATATTTT,CASSPGDSGNTIYF
TRBV6-1,TRBD2,few,TRBJ2-1,TGTGCCAGCAGAACTAGCGACAGCTCCTACAATGAGCAGTTCTTC,CASRTSDSSYNEQFF
TRBV7-9,NA,NA,TRBJ1-2,TGTGCCAGCAGCCGTCAAGGCAGGAACTATGGCTACACCTTC,CASSRQGRNYGYTF
TRBV7-2,NA,NA,TRBJ2-7,TGTGCCAGCAAGCGCACGGGAGAGTCCTACGAGCAGTACTTC,CASKRTGESYEQYF
TRBV9,TRBD2,NA,TRBJ2-7,TGTGCCAGCAGCGTCGGACTAGCACAAACCTACGAGCAGTACTTC,CASSVGLAQTYEQYF
TRBV30,TRBD1,once,TRBJ2-7,TGTGCCTGGAGTTACAACTCGGGACAGGGAAGCTCCTACGAGCAGTACTTC,CAWSYNSGQGSSYEQYF
TRBV11-3,TRBD1,NA,TRBJ1-1,TGTGCCAGCAGCCCAGACAGGGCCGCGTACACTGAAGCTTTCTTT,CASSPDRAAYTEAFF
TRBV6-5,NA,few,TRBJ1-5,TGTGCCAGCAGTGAATGTGCCCAGGTTTGCCCCCAGCATTTT,CASSECAQVCPQHF
TRBV6-4,NA,NA,TRBJ2-3,TGTGCCAGCAGTGACTCGGGAGGGGGACAGGTGGGGGAGCGGGGATACACAGATACGCAGTATTTT,CASSDSGGGQVGERGYTDTQYF
TRBV19,TRBD1,NA,TRBJ1-2,TGTGCCAGTAGTATTGGGACAGCCAACTATGGCTACACCTTC,CASSIGTANYGYTF
TRBV7-9,NA,NA,TRBJ1-1,TGTTCCAGCCAGAGGGGGTCCGGGGAGCTCATTGAAGCTTTCTTT,CSSQRGSGELIEAFF
TRBV6-6,NA,NA,TRBJ2-3,TGTGCCAGCCGGGAGAGGTGGGAGACAGATACGCAGTATTTT,CASRERWETDTQYF
TRBV30,NA,NA,TRBJ1-6,TGTGCCTGGACCCCGGGGGGGATGGGCTCACCCCTCCACTTT,CAWTPGGMGSPLHF
TRBV6-5,NA,NA,TRBJ1-1,TGTGCCAGCAGTACACGACAGGTTAACACTGAAGCTTTCTTT,CASSTRQVNTEAFF
TRBV5-4,TRBD1,once,TRBJ2-5,TGTGCCAGCAGCGTAGACAGGGGAGAGACCCAGTACTTC,CASSVDRGETQYF
TRBV6-1,TRBD1,NA,TRBJ2-1,TGTGCCAGCAGTGCGGGACAGGGGCTTGAGCAGTTCTTC,CASSAGQGLEQFF
TRBV10-3,TRBD1,few,TRBJ1-1,TGTGCCATCAGTGACCAAACAGGGGGCAGGACTGAAGCTTTCTTT,CAISDQTGGRTEAFF